This is a list of T cell receptor beta chains from one sample in a study of blood T cell repertoires in COVID-19. The table came from immunoSEQ multiplex PCR; TCRdb's copy has only in-frame clones and leaves some out. The sample shows about 300,000 clones, 85% to 90% of them seen only once. Source material: PBMCs or T cells enriched from blood (not recorded which). Receptors were obtained from a man aged 25 to 45 who had recovered from COVID-19. Both conserved end residues are part of each CDR3. Each record gives: J gene, D gene, clone size, V gene, CDR3 protein, CDR3 DNA. D genes are given only for firm matches. Size tells how often a clone was seen (once, few, many) or the class of an expanded clone, and some rows leave it out.

j_gene: TRBJ2-7; d_gene: NA; abundance: many; v_gene: TRBV5-4; CDR3aa: CASSESGVTYEQYF; CDR3nt: TGTGCCAGCAGCGAATCCGGGGTGACCTACGAGCAGTACTTC
j_gene: TRBJ1-1; d_gene: TRBD1; abundance: NA; v_gene: TRBV28; CDR3aa: CASSSPGQGMNTEAFF; CDR3nt: TGTGCCAGCAGTTCCCCCGGACAGGGGATGAACACTGAAGCTTTCTTT
j_gene: TRBJ2-7; d_gene: NA; abundance: once; v_gene: TRBV3-1/TRBV3-2; CDR3aa: CASSQAASYEQYF; CDR3nt: TGTGCCAGCAGCCAAGCGGCTAGTTACGAGCAGTACTTC
j_gene: TRBJ1-1; d_gene: NA; abundance: NA; v_gene: TRBV9; CDR3aa: CASSAPVNTEAFF; CDR3nt: TGTGCCAGCAGCGCCCCAGTAAACACTGAAGCTTTCTTT
j_gene: TRBJ1-2; d_gene: NA; abundance: NA; v_gene: TRBV3-1/TRBV3-2; CDR3aa: CASRPRGRVGYTF; CDR3nt: TGTGCCAGCAGACCCAGAGGGCGCGTTGGCTACACCTTC
j_gene: TRBJ1-1; d_gene: NA; abundance: NA; v_gene: TRBV30; CDR3aa: CAWSLGRTEAFF; CDR3nt: TGTGCCTGGAGTTTGGGCAGGACTGAAGCTTTCTTT
j_gene: TRBJ2-2; d_gene: TRBD2; abundance: NA; v_gene: TRBV4-1; CDR3aa: CASSLTSGSTGELFF; CDR3nt: TGCGCCAGCAGCCTGACTAGCGGGAGCACCGGGGAGCTGTTTTTT
j_gene: TRBJ1-5; d_gene: NA; abundance: NA; v_gene: TRBV7-9; CDR3aa: CASSQVGGGNQPQHF; CDR3nt: TGTGCCAGCAGCCAAGTAGGAGGAGGGAATCAGCCCCAGCATTTT
j_gene: TRBJ1-6; d_gene: NA; abundance: NA; v_gene: TRBV11-3; CDR3aa: CASSLGQSVYSYNSPLHF; CDR3nt: TGTGCCAGCAGCTTAGGACAGTCTGTTTACTCCTATAATTCACCCCTCCACTTT
j_gene: TRBJ2-1; d_gene: TRBD2; abundance: NA; v_gene: TRBV9; CDR3aa: CASSPRLSGSIDEQFF; CDR3nt: TGTGCCAGCAGCCCGCGGTTAAGCGGGAGTATTGATGAGCAGTTCTTC
j_gene: TRBJ2-1; d_gene: NA; abundance: few; v_gene: TRBV19; CDR3aa: CASNTALSDAYNEQFF; CDR3nt: TGTGCCAGTAACACCGCTCTTAGCGACGCCTACAATGAGCAGTTCTTC
j_gene: TRBJ2-1; d_gene: NA; abundance: once; v_gene: TRBV30; CDR3aa: CAWRLQRPYNEQFF; CDR3nt: TGTGCCTGGAGGCTACAGCGGCCCTACAATGAGCAGTTCTTC
j_gene: TRBJ1-5; d_gene: TRBD1; abundance: NA; v_gene: TRBV3-1/TRBV3-2; CDR3aa: CASSFQGGNQPQHF; CDR3nt: TGTGCCAGCAGCTTCCAGGGGGGCAATCAGCCCCAGCATTTT
j_gene: TRBJ1-5; d_gene: NA; abundance: few; v_gene: TRBV7-8; CDR3aa: CASSLYLGANQPQHF; CDR3nt: TGTGCCAGCAGCCTCTACCTTGGAGCCAATCAGCCCCAGCATTTT
j_gene: TRBJ1-5; d_gene: NA; abundance: NA; v_gene: TRBV27; CDR3aa: CASSPRLFAYSNQPQHF; CDR3nt: TGTGCCAGCAGTCCCCGCCTCTTCGCGTATAGCAATCAGCCCCAGCATTTT
j_gene: TRBJ2-1; d_gene: TRBD2; abundance: NA; v_gene: TRBV5-1; CDR3aa: CASSLGTSGSPPYNEQFF; CDR3nt: TGCGCCAGCAGCTTGGGGACTAGCGGGAGCCCGCCGTACAATGAGCAGTTCTTC
j_gene: TRBJ2-7; d_gene: NA; abundance: NA; v_gene: TRBV9; CDR3aa: CASSVAGAYEQYF; CDR3nt: TGTGCCAGCAGCGTAGCGGGAGCCTACGAGCAGTACTTC
j_gene: TRBJ1-2; d_gene: NA; abundance: NA; v_gene: TRBV29-1; CDR3aa: CSVVDSVLYGYTF; CDR3nt: TGCAGCGTTGTCGACAGCGTCCTATATGGCTACACCTTC
j_gene: TRBJ2-3; d_gene: NA; abundance: NA; v_gene: TRBV30; CDR3aa: CAWTETDTDTQYF; CDR3nt: TGTGCCTGGACGGAGACAGACACAGATACGCAGTATTTT
j_gene: TRBJ2-7; d_gene: NA; abundance: NA; v_gene: TRBV5-4; CDR3aa: CASSLMSGYEQYF; CDR3nt: TGTGCCAGCAGCTTGATGAGCGGCTACGAGCAGTACTTC
j_gene: TRBJ1-2; d_gene: NA; abundance: NA; v_gene: TRBV5-4; CDR3aa: CASSIIDSGYTF; CDR3nt: TGTGCCAGCAGCATAATTGACAGTGGCTACACCTTC
j_gene: TRBJ1-1; d_gene: NA; abundance: NA; v_gene: TRBV9; CDR3aa: CASSPDIQTEAFF; CDR3nt: TGTGCCAGCAGCCCCGACATACAGACTGAAGCTTTCTTT
j_gene: TRBJ2-7; d_gene: NA; abundance: NA; v_gene: TRBV25-1; CDR3aa: CASSGQLYEQYF; CDR3nt: TGTGCCAGCAGTGGCCAACTCTACGAGCAGTACTTC
j_gene: TRBJ1-4; d_gene: NA; abundance: NA; v_gene: TRBV19; CDR3aa: CASSIDVGGSTLSKKLFF; CDR3nt: TGTGCCAGTAGTATAGATGTCGGGGGTTCGACGTTGAGTAAGAAACTGTTTTTT
j_gene: TRBJ1-1; d_gene: NA; abundance: NA; v_gene: TRBV6-5; CDR3aa: CATSGVRNTEAFF; CDR3nt: TGTGCCACCTCAGGGGTTAGGAACACTGAAGCTTTCTTT
j_gene: TRBJ2-7; d_gene: NA; abundance: once; v_gene: TRBV5-1; CDR3aa: CASSLWAGYSYEQYF; CDR3nt: TGCGCCAGCAGCTTGTGGGCAGGTTACTCCTACGAGCAGTACTTC
j_gene: TRBJ2-7; d_gene: TRBD1; abundance: NA; v_gene: TRBV19; CDR3aa: CASSEDRSNGEQYF; CDR3nt: TGTGCCAGTAGCGAGGACAGGAGCAACGGCGAGCAGTACTTC
j_gene: TRBJ2-3; d_gene: NA; abundance: once; v_gene: TRBV7-9; CDR3aa: CASSPPGDRRSTDTQYF; CDR3nt: TGTGCCAGCAGCCCGCCCGGTGACAGACGTAGCACAGATACGCAGTATTTT
j_gene: TRBJ1-3; d_gene: NA; abundance: NA; v_gene: TRBV9; CDR3aa: CASSVDLYSGNTIYF; CDR3nt: TGTGCCAGCAGCGTAGACTTGTACTCTGGAAACACCATATATTTT
j_gene: TRBJ2-2; d_gene: TRBD1; abundance: NA; v_gene: TRBV3-1/TRBV3-2; CDR3aa: CASSQHGQGGLRELFF; CDR3nt: TGTGCCAGCAGCCAGCATGGACAGGGGGGCCTACGGGAGCTGTTTTTT
j_gene: TRBJ2-7; d_gene: TRBD1; abundance: NA; v_gene: TRBV6-5; CDR3aa: CASSPGQGALHEQYF; CDR3nt: TGTGCCAGCAGCCCGGGACAGGGGGCGCTTCACGAGCAGTACTTC
j_gene: TRBJ2-7; d_gene: NA; abundance: NA; v_gene: TRBV20-1; CDR3aa: CSARDIYEQYF; CDR3nt: TGCAGTGCTAGAGACATCTACGAGCAGTACTTC
j_gene: TRBJ2-1; d_gene: TRBD1; abundance: NA; v_gene: TRBV4-1; CDR3aa: CASSQVGQGMNPPNNEQFF; CDR3nt: TGCGCCAGCAGCCAAGTCGGACAGGGTATGAATCCCCCAAACAATGAGCAGTTCTTC
j_gene: TRBJ2-5; d_gene: TRBD2; abundance: NA; v_gene: TRBV5-4; CDR3aa: CASSAGLAAEETQYF; CDR3nt: TGTGCCAGCAGCGCGGGACTAGCGGCCGAAGAGACCCAGTACTTC
j_gene: TRBJ1-1; d_gene: NA; abundance: NA; v_gene: TRBV2; CDR3aa: CASSGPARNTEAFF; CDR3nt: TGTGCCAGCAGTGGTCCTGCCAGGAACACTGAAGCTTTCTTT
j_gene: TRBJ1-5; d_gene: TRBD1; abundance: NA; v_gene: TRBV6-5; CDR3aa: CASGSLQGGNQPQHF; CDR3nt: TGTGCCAGCGGGAGCCTTCAGGGGGGCAATCAGCCCCAGCATTTT
j_gene: TRBJ1-1; d_gene: NA; abundance: NA; v_gene: TRBV5-1; CDR3aa: CASSLSGREETEAFF; CDR3nt: TGCGCCAGCAGCTTGTCCGGACGGGAGGAGACTGAAGCTTTCTTT
j_gene: TRBJ2-7; d_gene: TRBD2; abundance: NA; v_gene: TRBV9; CDR3aa: CASSGGELTGGRHEQYF; CDR3nt: TGTGCCAGCAGCGGAGGCGAGTTGACGGGAGGGCGGCACGAGCAGTACTTC
j_gene: TRBJ1-4; d_gene: TRBD1; abundance: NA; v_gene: TRBV27; CDR3aa: CASSRLRDRVGEKLFF; CDR3nt: TGTGCCAGCAGTCGCCTCCGGGACAGGGTAGGAGAAAAACTGTTTTTT
j_gene: TRBJ1-2; d_gene: NA; abundance: NA; v_gene: TRBV28; CDR3aa: CASTLLGGYGYTF; CDR3nt: TGTGCCAGCACCCTTCTCGGGGGCTATGGCTACACCTTC
j_gene: TRBJ2-3; d_gene: NA; abundance: NA; v_gene: TRBV30; CDR3aa: CAWGLSSTDTQYF; CDR3nt: TGTGCCTGGGGGCTTTCTAGCACAGATACGCAGTATTTT
j_gene: TRBJ2-5; d_gene: TRBD2; abundance: once; v_gene: TRBV5-4; CDR3aa: CASSLGGGGLIQETQYF; CDR3nt: TGTGCCAGCAGCTTGGGGGGCGGGGGACTTATCCAAGAGACCCAGTACTTC
j_gene: TRBJ1-1; d_gene: NA; abundance: few; v_gene: TRBV5-1; CDR3aa: CASSLGSTEAFF; CDR3nt: TGCGCCAGCAGCCTAGGGAGCACTGAAGCTTTCTTT
j_gene: TRBJ2-1; d_gene: TRBD2; abundance: NA; v_gene: TRBV30; CDR3aa: CAWRRAGAYNEQFF; CDR3nt: TGTGCCTGGAGGCGAGCGGGAGCCTACAATGAGCAGTTCTTC
j_gene: TRBJ2-2; d_gene: TRBD2; abundance: NA; v_gene: TRBV6-5; CDR3aa: CASSYRTSLTGELFF; CDR3nt: TGTGCCAGCAGTTATAGGACTAGCCTAACCGGGGAGCTGTTTTTT
j_gene: TRBJ2-3; d_gene: NA; abundance: NA; v_gene: TRBV6-1; CDR3aa: CASSEKERYRTDTQYF; CDR3nt: TGTGCCAGCAGTGAAAAGGAGAGGTATCGGACAGATACGCAGTATTTT
j_gene: TRBJ1-1; d_gene: NA; abundance: NA; v_gene: TRBV2; CDR3aa: CASSRRLQNTEAFF; CDR3nt: TGTGCCAGCAGTAGGAGGCTGCAGAACACTGAAGCTTTCTTT
j_gene: TRBJ2-1; d_gene: NA; abundance: once; v_gene: TRBV5-4; CDR3aa: CASSWSTVNYEQFF; CDR3nt: TGTGCCAGCAGCTGGTCGACAGTAAACTATGAGCAGTTCTTC
j_gene: TRBJ2-7; d_gene: NA; abundance: NA; v_gene: TRBV27; CDR3aa: CATSGSPYEQYF; CDR3nt: TGTGCCACCTCGGGGTCTCCCTACGAGCAGTACTTC
j_gene: TRBJ2-1; d_gene: TRBD1; abundance: NA; v_gene: TRBV12-3/TRBV12-4; CDR3aa: CASRSGTGGPFF; CDR3nt: TGTGCCAGCAGGTCTGGGACAGGGGGCCCGTTCTTC
j_gene: TRBJ1-1; d_gene: NA; abundance: NA; v_gene: TRBV10-2; CDR3aa: CASGRGGNTEAFF; CDR3nt: TGCGCCAGCGGGAGGGGCGGAAACACTGAAGCTTTCTTT
j_gene: TRBJ2-7; d_gene: NA; abundance: NA; v_gene: TRBV19; CDR3aa: CASSTAGHNVQYF; CDR3nt: TGTGCCAGTAGTACGGCGGGTCACAACGTTCAGTACTTC
j_gene: TRBJ2-5; d_gene: NA; abundance: NA; v_gene: TRBV7-9; CDR3aa: CASSRHGGETQYF; CDR3nt: TGTGCCAGCAGCCGTCATGGAGGAGAGACCCAGTACTTC
j_gene: TRBJ1-5; d_gene: TRBD1; abundance: NA; v_gene: TRBV6-5; CDR3aa: CASRWDSWQPQHF; CDR3nt: TGTGCCAGCAGATGGGACAGCTGGCAGCCCCAGCATTTT
j_gene: TRBJ2-7; d_gene: NA; abundance: few; v_gene: TRBV5-1; CDR3aa: CASSSRPGSGNEQYF; CDR3nt: TGCGCCAGCAGCAGCCGCCCGGGGTCCGGGAACGAGCAGTACTTC